This T cell receptor beta chain was retrieved from a study of Ad26.COV2.S vaccination and SARS-CoV-2 variants. About the study: COV1001, an Ad26.COV2.S trial, supplied this vaccine-arm donor. Ad26.COV2.S, an intramuscular injection, was given once or twice 56 days apart. Overall study findings and caveats: Similar non-spike TCR breadth was seen in vaccine and placebo recipients.

The CDR3 runs 14 residues. J lost 4 bases, V lost 5 bases, and 5 bases had no gene match. Germline assignment: CDR1 SGDLS and CDR2 YYNGEE. Remarks on this clone: Its antigen is not known.

TCRdb keeps only in-frame clones here, not all; method: immunoSEQ multiplex PCR. The top ten hold 2% to 2.5% of the sample, which has some 290,000 clones, 70% to 90% seen once. Described treatment: about 20 received Ad26.COV2.S at low or high dose, single or two shots; roughly five received placebo; per-sample allocation not given. Samples were taken on day 63 after the first vaccine or placebo injection. The administered vaccine (an Ad26 vector) expressed Wuhan-strain SARS-CoV-2 spike. The sequence was collected from a person between 18 and 65 years old who received the Ad26.COV2.S COVID-19 vaccine or a placebo. The specimen was peripheral blood, collected in a trial of Ad26.COV2.S vaccine versus placebo. The chain carries TRBV9 and TRBJ2-3; 9 bases align to TRBD1. CDR3 nucleotide sequence: TGTGCCAGCAGTGGGACAGGGAGTTCAGATACGCAGTATTTT. This gives the protein CASSGTGSSDTQYF. The complete variable domain, with remaining parts taken from reference TRBV9 and TRBJ2-3, reads DSGVTQTPKHLITATGQRVTLRCSPRSGDLSVYWYQQSLDQGLQFLIQYYNGEERAKGNILERFSAQQFPDLHSELNLSSLELGDSALYFCASSGTGSSDTQYFGPGTRLTVL.